This TCR beta chain appears in the sequencing data of a study of T-cell reconstitution after alpha-beta-depleted transplantation in children. Germline-derived CDR1 and CDR2 are PRHDT and FYEKMQ (reference sequence). The CDR3 extends over 14 amino acids. V lost 2 bases and J lost 0, with 8 bases in between. There are many counts of this clonotype. Researchers prepared the TCRbeta library using unique molecular identifiers, the study reports. TCRdb passed the PCR reads through MiXCR, listing each CDR3 protein once. The data hold roughly 590,000 distinct CDR3 sequences, with around 16% observed a single time.

The V call is TRBV13, the J call TRBJ2-7; D unresolved. The sequencing used PBMCs from the stem cell graft donor, collected from the stem cell graft. The receptor's source is a human donor who donated a stem cell graft to a child with acute myeloid leukemia. CDR3 loop: CASSLTDRSYEQYV. In nucleotides, the CDR3 is TGTGCCAGCAGCTTAACGGACCGCTCCTACGAGCAGTACGTC.